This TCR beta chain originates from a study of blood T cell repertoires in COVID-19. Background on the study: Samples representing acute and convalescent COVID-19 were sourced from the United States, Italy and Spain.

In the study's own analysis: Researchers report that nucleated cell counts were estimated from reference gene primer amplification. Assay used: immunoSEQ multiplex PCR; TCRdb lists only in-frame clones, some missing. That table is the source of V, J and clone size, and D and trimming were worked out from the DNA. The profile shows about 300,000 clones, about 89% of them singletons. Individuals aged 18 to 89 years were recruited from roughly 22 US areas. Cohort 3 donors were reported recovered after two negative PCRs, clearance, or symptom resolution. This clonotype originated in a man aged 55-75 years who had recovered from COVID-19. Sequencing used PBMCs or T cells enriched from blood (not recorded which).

The CDR3 coding sequence is TGTGCCAGCACCAAGGACAGGGACAATGAGCAGTTCTTC. Translated: CASTKDRDNEQFF. The chain uses TRBV12-3 or TRBV12-4 and TRBJ2-1; TRBD1 matches at 8 bases. With 7 bases clipped from V and 5 bases from J, the junction kept 4 bases outside the gene matches. This CDR3 is built from 13 residues.